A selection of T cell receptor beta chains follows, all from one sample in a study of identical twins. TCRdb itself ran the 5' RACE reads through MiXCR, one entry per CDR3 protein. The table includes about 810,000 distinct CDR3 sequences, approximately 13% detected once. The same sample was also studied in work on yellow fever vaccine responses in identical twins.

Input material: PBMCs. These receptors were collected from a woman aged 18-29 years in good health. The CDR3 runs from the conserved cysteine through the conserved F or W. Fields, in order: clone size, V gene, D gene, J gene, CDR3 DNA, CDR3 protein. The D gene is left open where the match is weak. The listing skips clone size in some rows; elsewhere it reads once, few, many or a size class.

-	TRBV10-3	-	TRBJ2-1	TGTGCCATCACCTCTTTGAGGGACCCGGGTAATGAGCAGTTCTTC	CAITSLRDPGNEQFF
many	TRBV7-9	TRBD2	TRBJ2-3	TGTGCCAGCGATACCGGGACTAGCGGGACAGATACGCAGTATTTT	CASDTGTSGTDTQYF
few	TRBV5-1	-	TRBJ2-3	TGCGCCAGCAGCTTCATTCAAGCCGGGGGCACAGATACGCAGTATTTT	CASSFIQAGGTDTQYF
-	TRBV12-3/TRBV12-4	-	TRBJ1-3	TGTGCCAGCAGTCCTGAGGGAAACACCATATATTTT	CASSPEGNTIYF
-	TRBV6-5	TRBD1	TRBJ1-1	TGTGCCAGCAGTTGGGGGACAGGGGTGGCTAAACCAACTGAAGCTTTCTTT	CASSWGTGVAKPTEAFF
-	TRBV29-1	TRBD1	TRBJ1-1	TGCAGCGTTGAAGATGGAAGACAGGGCGGGACTGAAGCTTTCTTT	CSVEDGRQGGTEAFF
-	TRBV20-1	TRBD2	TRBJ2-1	TGCAGTGCTAGACCTCCGGGACTAGCGGCAGAGCAGTTCTTC	CSARPPGLAAEQFF
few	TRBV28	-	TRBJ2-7	TGTGCCAGCAGTACGGCGGGCGGGACAACCTACGAGCAGTACTTC	CASSTAGGTTYEQYF
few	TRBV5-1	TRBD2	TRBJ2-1	TGCGCCAGCAGTAAGCGGGGGTACGATGAGCAGTTCTTC	CASSKRGYDEQFF
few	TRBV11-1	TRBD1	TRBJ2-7	TGTGCCAGCAGGGGACAGGGACCCTACGAGCAGTACTTC	CASRGQGPYEQYF
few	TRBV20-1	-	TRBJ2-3	TGCAGTGCGAGCGGCAGAAAAACCACAGATACGCAGTATTTT	CSASGRKTTDTQYF
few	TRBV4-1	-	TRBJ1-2	TGCGCCAGCAGCCAAGATCAGGCAGAAAACTATGGCTACACCTTC	CASSQDQAENYGYTF
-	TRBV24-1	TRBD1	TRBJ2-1	TGTGCCACCAGTGAGTGGACAGGGGAGAGGAATGAGCAGTTCTTC	CATSEWTGERNEQFF
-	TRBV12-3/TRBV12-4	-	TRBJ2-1	TGTGCCAGCGGGGGGGACAGCAATGAGCAGTTCTTC	CASGGDSNEQFF
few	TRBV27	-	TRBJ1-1	TGTGCCAGCAGTCCGCCCCCGACACCGCCGGGGACTGAAGCTTTCTTT	CASSPPPTPPGTEAFF
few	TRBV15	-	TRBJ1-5	TGTGCCACCAGCAGAGCCTTCGGAATCAATCAGCCCCAGCATTTT	CATSRAFGINQPQHF
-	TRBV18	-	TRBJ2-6	TGTGCCAGCTCACCCGGACCTCTACATCATAACTCTGGGGCCAACGTCCTGACTTTC	CASSPGPLHHNSGANVLTF
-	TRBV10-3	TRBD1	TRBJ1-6	TGTGCCAACGGACAGGAGAATAATTCACCCCTCCACTTT	CANGQENNSPLHF
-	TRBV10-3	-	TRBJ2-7	TGTGCCATCAGCGCCGAGGATAAAAACGAGCAGTACTTC	CAISAEDKNEQYF
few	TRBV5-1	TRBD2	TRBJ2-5	TGCGCCAGCAGACAGGTCGGGACTAGCGGAGAAGAGACCCAGTACTTC	CASRQVGTSGEETQYF
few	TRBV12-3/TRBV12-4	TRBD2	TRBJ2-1	TGTGCCAGCAGTTTACCTTCCGGGACTAGCGGGAGAATTTACAATGAGCAGTTCTTC	CASSLPSGTSGRIYNEQFF
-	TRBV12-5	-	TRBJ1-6	TGTGCTAGTGGTTCGGAGGCGGATTCACCCCTCCACTTT	CASGSEADSPLHF
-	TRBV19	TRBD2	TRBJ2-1	TGTGCCAGTAGTATAGAGCGTCTGGCGAGCGGGAGGTACTCCTACAATGAGCAGTTCTTC	CASSIERLASGRYSYNEQFF
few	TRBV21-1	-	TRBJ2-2	TGTGCCAGCAGCAGCCGGGACAGACACACCGGGGAGCTGTTTTTT	CASSSRDRHTGELFF
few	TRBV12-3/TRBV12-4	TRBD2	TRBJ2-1	TGTGCCAGCAGTTTTAAAGGACTAGCGGTCGAGGGCAATGAGCAGTTCTTC	CASSFKGLAVEGNEQFF
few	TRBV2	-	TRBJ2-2	TGTGCCAGCAGACCCGGTGGCACCGGGGAGCTGTTTTTT	CASRPGGTGELFF
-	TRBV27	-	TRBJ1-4	TGTGCCAGCACCAAATCGGGAGCCTCGGAAAAACTGTTTTTT	CASTKSGASEKLFF
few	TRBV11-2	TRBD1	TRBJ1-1	TGTGCCAGCAGCTTTGATTTGCAGGGACAGGGGCAACCGAACACTGAAGCTTTCTTT	CASSFDLQGQGQPNTEAFF
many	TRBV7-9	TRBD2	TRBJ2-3	TGTGCCAGCAGCTTAGCGGGACTAGCGAGCACAGATACGCAGTATTTT	CASSLAGLASTDTQYF
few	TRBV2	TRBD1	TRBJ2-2	TGTGCCAGCACCCTCAGGACAGGGGTGGCAGGGGAGCTGTTTTTT	CASTLRTGVAGELFF
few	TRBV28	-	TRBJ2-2	TGTGCCAGCAGTTTACTTTACAGCGGGGAGCTGTTTTTT	CASSLLYSGELFF
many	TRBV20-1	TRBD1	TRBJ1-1	TGCAGTGCTTCGGGACAGCTGAACACTGAAGCTTTCTTT	CSASGQLNTEAFF
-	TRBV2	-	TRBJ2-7	TGTGCCAGCAAGGGAGTGGTCTACGAGCAGTACTTC	CASKGVVYEQYF
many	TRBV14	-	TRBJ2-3	TGTGCCAGCAGCCGGCCAGGGCGAACAGATACGCAGTATTTT	CASSRPGRTDTQYF
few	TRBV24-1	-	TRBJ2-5	TGTGCCACCAGTGATTTGCGGGACACCCAAGAGACCCAGTACTTC	CATSDLRDTQETQYF
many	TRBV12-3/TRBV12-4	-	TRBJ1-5	TGTGCCAGCAGTTTACACAGGATGGATCAGCCCCAGCATTTT	CASSLHRMDQPQHF
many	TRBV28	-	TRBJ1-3	TGTGCCAGTACGGGCTCTGGAAACACCATATATTTT	CASTGSGNTIYF
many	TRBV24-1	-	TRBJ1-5	TGTGCCACCAGTGATACGATTAGCAATCAGCCCCAGCATTTT	CATSDTISNQPQHF
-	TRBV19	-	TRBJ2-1	TGTGCCAGTAGTATAGGTTGGCAGCGGACCAATGAGCAGTTCTTC	CASSIGWQRTNEQFF
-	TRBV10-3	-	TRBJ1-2	TGTGCCATCAGTGCCTCAACACAGGGTAGCTATGGCTACACCTTC	CAISASTQGSYGYTF
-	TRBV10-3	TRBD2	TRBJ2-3	TGTGCCATCAGTGCGCGGAGCGGGGGGGGAGTATCAGATACGCAGTATTTT	CAISARSGGGVSDTQYF
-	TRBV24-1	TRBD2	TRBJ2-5	TGTGCCACCAGTGATCGACTAGCGGGAGGGGTAGAGACCCAGTACTTC	CATSDRLAGGVETQYF
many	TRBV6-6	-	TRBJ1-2	TGTGCCAGCAGTTACGACTTTCGAGGCTACACCTTC	CASSYDFRGYTF
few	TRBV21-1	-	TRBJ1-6	TGTGCCAGCAGCAACGTCGGTACCTATAATTCACCCCTCCACTTT	CASSNVGTYNSPLHF
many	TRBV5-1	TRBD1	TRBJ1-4	TGCGCCAGCAGCTTGGATCAAGATCGACAGGGTATTGAAAAACTGTTTTTT	CASSLDQDRQGIEKLFF
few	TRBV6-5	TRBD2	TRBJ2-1	TGTGCCAGCAGTTACAGGCTAGCGGGTTCCTACAATGAGCAGTTCTTC	CASSYRLAGSYNEQFF
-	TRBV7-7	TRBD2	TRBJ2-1	TGTGCCAGCAGCTGGACTAGCGGGAAACTGTACAATGAGCAGTTCTTC	CASSWTSGKLYNEQFF
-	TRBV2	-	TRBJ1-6	TGTGCCAGCAGTGAGACGCCAGCTAGTAATTCACCCCTCCACTTT	CASSETPASNSPLHF
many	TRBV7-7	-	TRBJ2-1	TGTGCCAGCAGCTTAGTTGGAGGTGGGGGCAATGAGCAGTTCTTC	CASSLVGGGGNEQFF
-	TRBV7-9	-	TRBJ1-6	TGTGCCAGCAGCTTGGACGGGTCGGGGAATTCACCCCTCCACTTT	CASSLDGSGNSPLHF
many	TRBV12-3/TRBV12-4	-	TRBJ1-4	TGTGCCAGCAGGGGGGAAGGAGGAACTAATGAAAAACTGTTTTTT	CASRGEGGTNEKLFF
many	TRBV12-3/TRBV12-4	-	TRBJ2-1	TGTGCCAGCAGTCATGACTACCTTTACAATGAGCAGTTCTTC	CASSHDYLYNEQFF